The subject of this entry is one T cell receptor (beta chain). What it recognizes is unknown. The table came from immunoSEQ multiplex PCR; TCRdb's copy has only in-frame clones and leaves some out. The data hold more than 8,000 clones, with 70% to 75% observed a single time. This record comes from a study of CD4+ T cells in melanoma. The study's findings and limits: Reportedly, melanoma neoantigen-specific CD4+ T cells showed varied differentiation states. CD8+ T cell, macrophage and B cell function reportedly correlated with neoantigen-specific CD4+ T cells.

V was pared by 1 base and J by 4 bases, with 3 bases of the junction left unmatched. The germline V gene encodes CDR1 SGHRS and CDR2 YFSETQ. The CDR3 extends over 16 amino acids. The sequence came from a human donor with melanoma. The sample taken for sequencing was cells from a culture (not recorded whether cultured in vitro). The rearrangement uses TRBV5-1 and TRBJ2-1; 12 nucleotides agree with TRBD2. CDR3 coding DNA: TGCGCCAGCAGCTTGACTAGCGGGGGGACATACAATGAGCAGTTCTTC. This encodes CASSLTSGGTYNEQFF.